Presented here are 13 T cell receptor beta chains from one specimen sequenced in a study of T cells after yellow fever vaccination. TCRdb redid the calling of the 5' RACE reads with MiXCR, one entry per CDR3 protein. The sample lists approximately 330,000 distinct CDR3 sequences; approximately 13% were seen once. The material was CD4+ T cells sorted from PBMCs, obtained 15 days after the yellow fever booster vaccination. The receptors shown here come from a man between 18 and 35 years old who received the YFV17D yellow fever vaccine.

This clonotype was detected only a few times. The chain joins TRBV7-8 to TRBJ2-1; D is unclear. V was shortened by 3 bases and J by 9 bases, with 9 bases between the two germline ends. This CDR3 contains 12 residues. Germline V gene lookup returns CDR1 SGHVS and CDR2 FQNEAQ. The CDR3 DNA follows: TGTGCCAGCAGCTTGATTCACGGTGAGCAGTTCTTC. Protein: CASSLIHGEQFF.

The rearrangement joins TRBV6-5 to TRBJ1-2; D possibly corresponds to TRBD1 (5 bases). V was pared by 6 bases and J by 5 bases, with 19 bases between. This CDR3 contains 15 residues. Germline lookup yields CDR1 MNHEY and CDR2 SVGAGI. CDR3 nucleotide sequence: TGTGCCAGCAGCTCCCCGCACGGGGGGAGTTATGGCTACACCTTC. It translates to CASSSPHGGSYGYTF.

There are a few counts of this clonotype. The rearrangement uses TRBV5-6 and TRBJ2-7; D not certain. The germline V gene has CDR1 SGHDT and CDR2 YYEEEE. This CDR3 is 15 amino acids long. The V and J ends lost 0 bases and 4 bases respectively, with 14 bases between them. CDR3 nucleotide sequence: TGTGCCAGCAGCTTGGTGGGCAGTCAGCTTTACGAGCAGTACTTC. Translating gives CASSLVGSQLYEQYF. The full variable domain, rest sourced from reference TRBV5-6 and TRBJ2-7, is DAGVTQSPTHLIKTRGQQVTLRCSPKSGHDTVSWYQQALGQGPQFIFQYYEEEERQRGNFPDRFSGHQFPNYSSELNVNALLLGDSALYLCASSLVGSQLYEQYFGPGTRLTVT.

This clonotype was found a few times. CDR3 sequence reads: CASSFLSNEQFF. The CDR3 coding sequence is TGTGCCAGCAGCTTTTTGAGTAATGAGCAGTTCTTC. This chain joins TRBV7-9 and TRBJ2-1; D is ambiguous. Germline CDR1 reads SEHNR; CDR2 reads FQNEAQ (reference sequence). The CDR3 extends over 12 amino acids. V was trimmed by 3 bases and J by 7 bases, leaving 7 bases between them.

The V gene is TRBV6-5, the J gene TRBJ1-2; unclear D gene. CDR1 MNHEY and CDR2 SVGAGI come from the germline V gene. V was clipped by 6 bases and J by 4 bases, with 15 bases between them. The CDR3 covers 14 residues. The CDR3 here is CASSPSRTIYGYTF. The CDR3 DNA follows: TGTGCCAGCAGCCCCTCCCGGACTATCTATGGCTACACCTTC.

This clonotype was counted a few times. This rearrangement joins TRBV7-8 to TRBJ2-7, with D tentatively TRBD1 (5 bases). The germline gives CDR1 SGHVS, CDR2 FQNEAQ. CDR3 length: 14 residues. Trimming removed 8 bases at V and 3 bases at J, with 17 bases between. This chain's CDR3 is CASGQRRQNYEQYF. The CDR3 coding sequence is TGTGCCAGCGGCCAACGGAGACAGAACTACGAGCAGTACTTC.

The chain combines TRBV5-1 with TRBJ2-3, with D maybe TRBD2 (7 bases). Trimming took off 9 bases at V and 3 bases at J, with 14 bases between the two ends. CDR3 size: 13 residues. Germline V gene sequence: CDR1 SGHRS, CDR2 YFSETQ. The CDR3 spells CATEGEGTDTQYF. The CDR3 DNA is TGCGCCACCGAGGGGGAGGGGACAGATACGCAGTATTTT.

This clonotype was seen at least ten times. The chain couples TRBV20-1 to TRBJ1-1; TRBD1 is a possible D gene (6 bases). Deletions cut 2 bases from V and 10 bases from J, with 17 bases between. Germline assignment: CDR1 DFQATT and CDR2 SNEGSKA (reference sequence). The length of the CDR3 is 13 residues. The CDR3, as DNA: TGCAGTGCTAGACCGGTGACAGGACTGGTAGCTTTCTTT. It translates to CSARPVTGLVAFF.

The chain joins TRBV18 to TRBJ1-6, with TRBD1 matching 8 bases. V was clipped by 3 bases and J by 10 bases; unmatched bases: 5. This CDR3 region has 14 residues. Looked up from germline, CDR1 is KGHSH and CDR2 is LQKENI. The CDR3 reads CASSPTGVESPLHF. The CDR3 DNA sequence: TGTGCCAGCTCACCGACAGGGGTCGAATCACCCCTCCACTTT. Full variable domain (rest looked up from reference TRBV18 and TRBJ1-6): NAGVMQNPRHLVRRRGQEARLRCSPMKGHSHVYWYRQLPEEGLKFMVYLQKENIIDESGMPKERFSAEFPKEGPSILRIQQVVRGDSAAYFCASSPTGVESPLHFGNGTRLTVT.

The chain uses TRBV29-1 and TRBJ2-5; D unresolved. This CDR3 contains 12 residues. Germline V lookup: CDR1 SQVTM, CDR2 ANQGSEA. V gave up 4 bases and J gave up 2 bases, with 8 bases separating them. CDR3 bases: TGCAGCGTTGGGGCGGTTCAAGAGACCCAGTACTTC. Its protein product is CSVGAVQETQYF.

The gene calls are TRBV7-2 and TRBJ1-4; D gene unclear. The CDR3 has 15 amino acids. Germline CDR1 SGHTA, CDR2 FQGNSA. V gave up 6 bases and J gave up 0 bases, with 11 bases separating them. The CDR3 spells CASSPYSATNEKLFF. The CDR3 nucleotides read TGTGCCAGCAGTCCCTACTCCGCAACTAATGAAAAACTGTTTTTT.

In its sample, this clonotype was seen many times. CDR3: CASSAGDETQYF. Written as DNA, the CDR3 is TGTGCCAGCAGTGCGGGGGACGAGACCCAGTACTTC. The J gene is TRBJ2-5, the V gene TRBV6-2 or TRBV6-3, with 7 bases matching TRBD2. This CDR3 is built from 12 residues. The junction had 2 bases not matched to a gene; V was cut back by 5 bases and J by 5 bases. In germline, CDR1 is MNHEY, CDR2 SVGEGT.

This chain uses TRBV18 with TRBJ2-5, with no clear D. The germline V gene has CDR1 KGHSH and CDR2 LQKENI. The CDR3 has 12 residues. Trimming shortened V by 0 bases and J by 6 bases, and 5 bases separated the two germline ends. CDR3 coding DNA: TGTGCCAGCTCACCACCTGACAAGACCCAGTACTTC. It is translated as CASSPPDKTQYF.